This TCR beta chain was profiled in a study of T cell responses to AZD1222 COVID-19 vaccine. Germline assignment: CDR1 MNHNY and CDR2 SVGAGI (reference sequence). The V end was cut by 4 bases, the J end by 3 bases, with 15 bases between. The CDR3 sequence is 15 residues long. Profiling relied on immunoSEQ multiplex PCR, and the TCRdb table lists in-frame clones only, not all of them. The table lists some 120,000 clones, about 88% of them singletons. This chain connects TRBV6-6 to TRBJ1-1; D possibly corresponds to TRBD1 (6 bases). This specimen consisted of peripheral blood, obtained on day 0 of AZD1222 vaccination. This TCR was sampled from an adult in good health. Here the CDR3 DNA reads TGTGCCAGCAGTTCGAACAGGGTAGGGTACACTGAAGCTTTCTTT. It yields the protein CASSSNRVGYTEAFF.